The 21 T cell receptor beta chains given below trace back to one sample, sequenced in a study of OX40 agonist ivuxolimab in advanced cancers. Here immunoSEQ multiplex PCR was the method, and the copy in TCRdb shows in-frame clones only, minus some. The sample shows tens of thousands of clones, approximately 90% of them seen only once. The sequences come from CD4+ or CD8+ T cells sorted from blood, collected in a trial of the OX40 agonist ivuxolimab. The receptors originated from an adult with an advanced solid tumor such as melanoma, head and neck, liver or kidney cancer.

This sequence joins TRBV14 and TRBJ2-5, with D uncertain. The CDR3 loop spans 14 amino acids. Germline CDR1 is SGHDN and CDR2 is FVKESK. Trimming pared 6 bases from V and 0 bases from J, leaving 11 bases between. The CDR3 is CASSRFRNQETQYF. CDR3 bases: TGTGCCAGCAGTCGATTCAGAAACCAAGAGACCCAGTACTTC.

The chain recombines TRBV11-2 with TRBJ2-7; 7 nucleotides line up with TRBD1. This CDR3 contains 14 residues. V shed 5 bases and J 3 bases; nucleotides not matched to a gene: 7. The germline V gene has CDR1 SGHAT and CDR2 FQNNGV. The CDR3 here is CASSLWQGDYEQYF. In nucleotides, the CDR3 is TGTGCCAGCAGCCTATGGCAGGGGGACTACGAGCAGTACTTC. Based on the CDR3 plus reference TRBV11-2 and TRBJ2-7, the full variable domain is EAGVAQSPRYKIIEKRQSVAFWCNPISGHATLYWYQQILGQGPKLLIQFQNNGVVDDSQLPKDRFSAERLKGVDSTLKIQPAKLEDSAVYLCASSLWQGDYEQYFGPGTRLTVT.

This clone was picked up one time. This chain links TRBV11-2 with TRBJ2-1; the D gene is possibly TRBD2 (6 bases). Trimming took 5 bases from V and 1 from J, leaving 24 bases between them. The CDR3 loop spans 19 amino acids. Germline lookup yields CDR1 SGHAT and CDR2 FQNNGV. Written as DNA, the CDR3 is TGTGCCAGCAGCCCAGAGGAGGGTTATATGCGGTTTTCCTACAATGAGCAGTTCTTC. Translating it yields CASSPEEGYMRFSYNEQFF. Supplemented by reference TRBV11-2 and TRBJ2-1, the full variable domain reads EAGVAQSPRYKIIEKRQSVAFWCNPISGHATLYWYQQILGQGPKLLIQFQNNGVVDDSQLPKDRFSAERLKGVDSTLKIQPAKLEDSAVYLCASSPEEGYMRFSYNEQFFGPGTRLTVL.

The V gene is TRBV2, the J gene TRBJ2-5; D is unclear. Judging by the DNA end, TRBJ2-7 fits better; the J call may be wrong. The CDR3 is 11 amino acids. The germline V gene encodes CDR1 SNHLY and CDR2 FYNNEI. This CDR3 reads CASSGRYEQYF. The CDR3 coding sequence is TGTGCCAGCAGTGGACGCTACGAGCAGTACTTC.

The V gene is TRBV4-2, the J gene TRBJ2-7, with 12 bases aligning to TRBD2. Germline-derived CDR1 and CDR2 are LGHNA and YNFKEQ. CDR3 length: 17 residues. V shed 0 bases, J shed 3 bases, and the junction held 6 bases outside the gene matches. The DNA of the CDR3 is TGTGCCAGCAGCCAAGAGGCACTAGCGGGAGGTATCTACGAGCAGTACTTC. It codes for CASSQEALAGGIYEQYF.

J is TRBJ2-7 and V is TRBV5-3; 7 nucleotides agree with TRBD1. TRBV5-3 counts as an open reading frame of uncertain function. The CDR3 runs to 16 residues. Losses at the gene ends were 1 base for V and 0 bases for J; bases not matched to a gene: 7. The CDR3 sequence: CARSLRQGPSSYEQYF. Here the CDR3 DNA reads TGTGCCAGAAGCTTGAGACAGGGTCCAAGCTCCTACGAGCAGTACTTC.

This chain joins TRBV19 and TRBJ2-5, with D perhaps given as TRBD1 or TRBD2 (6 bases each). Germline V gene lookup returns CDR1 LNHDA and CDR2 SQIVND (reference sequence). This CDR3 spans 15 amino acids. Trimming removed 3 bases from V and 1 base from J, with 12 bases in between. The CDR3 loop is CASSIRGAIQETQYF. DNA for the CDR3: TGTGCCAGTAGTATTAGGGGGGCCATCCAAGAGACCCAGTACTTC.

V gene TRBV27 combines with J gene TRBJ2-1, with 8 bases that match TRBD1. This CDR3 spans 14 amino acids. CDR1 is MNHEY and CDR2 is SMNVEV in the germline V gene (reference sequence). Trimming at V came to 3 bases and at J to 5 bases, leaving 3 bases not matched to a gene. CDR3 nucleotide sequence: TGTGCCAGCAGTTTGGGGACAGGAGACAATGAGCAGTTCTTC. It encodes CASSLGTGDNEQFF.

The CDR3 nucleotides read TGTGCCAGCAGCTCGAATAGGGGGACAGGGGTTTTTGACGAGCAGTACTTC. Protein product: CASSSNRGTGVFDEQYF. The chain couples TRBV11-3 to TRBJ2-7, with 10 positions matching TRBD1. The CDR3 has 17 residues. Unmatched junction bases numbered 14, after V lost 4 bases and J lost 5 bases. From germline, CDR1 is SGHNT and CDR2 YENEEA.

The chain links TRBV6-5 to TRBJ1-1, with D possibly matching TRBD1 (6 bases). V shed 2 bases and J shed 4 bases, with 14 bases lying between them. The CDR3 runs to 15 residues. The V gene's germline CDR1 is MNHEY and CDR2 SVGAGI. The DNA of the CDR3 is TGTGCCAGCAGTTACGAGGTTCCAGGGGTCACTGAAGCTTTCTTT. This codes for CASSYEVPGVTEAFF.

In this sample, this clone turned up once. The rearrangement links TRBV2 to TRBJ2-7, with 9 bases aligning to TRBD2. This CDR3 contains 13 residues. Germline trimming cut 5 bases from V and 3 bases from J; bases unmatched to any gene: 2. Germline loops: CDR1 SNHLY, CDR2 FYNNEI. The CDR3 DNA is TGTGCCAGCAGTCTTAGCGGGAGCTACGAGCAGTACTTC. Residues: CASSLSGSYEQYF.

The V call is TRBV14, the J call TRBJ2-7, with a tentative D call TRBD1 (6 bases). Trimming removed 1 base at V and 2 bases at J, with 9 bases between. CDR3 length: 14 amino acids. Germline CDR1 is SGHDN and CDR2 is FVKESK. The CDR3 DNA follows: TGTGCCAGCAGCCAAGTCAGGGGAACCTACGAGCAGTACTTC. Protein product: CASSQVRGTYEQYF.

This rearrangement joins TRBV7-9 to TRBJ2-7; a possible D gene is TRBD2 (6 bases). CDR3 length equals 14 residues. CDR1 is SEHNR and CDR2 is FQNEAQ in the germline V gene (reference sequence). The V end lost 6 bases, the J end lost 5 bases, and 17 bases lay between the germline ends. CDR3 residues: CASRYSGTPDEQYF. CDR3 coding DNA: TGTGCCAGCAGGTATTCCGGGACTCCGGACGAGCAGTACTTC.

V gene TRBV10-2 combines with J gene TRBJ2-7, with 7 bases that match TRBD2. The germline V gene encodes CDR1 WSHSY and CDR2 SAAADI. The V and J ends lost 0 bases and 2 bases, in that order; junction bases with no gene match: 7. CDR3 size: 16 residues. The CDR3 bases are TGCGCCAGCAGTGAGTCTGCGGGGGAAAAGGCCTACGAGCAGTACTTC. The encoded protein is CASSESAGEKAYEQYF.

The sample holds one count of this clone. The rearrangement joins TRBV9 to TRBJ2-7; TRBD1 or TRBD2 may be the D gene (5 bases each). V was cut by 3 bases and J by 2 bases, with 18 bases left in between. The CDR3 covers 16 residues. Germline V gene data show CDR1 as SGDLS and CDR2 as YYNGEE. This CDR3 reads CASSATSGTATYEQYF. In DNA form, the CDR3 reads TGTGCCAGCAGCGCTACCTCCGGGACGGCGACCTACGAGCAGTACTTC.

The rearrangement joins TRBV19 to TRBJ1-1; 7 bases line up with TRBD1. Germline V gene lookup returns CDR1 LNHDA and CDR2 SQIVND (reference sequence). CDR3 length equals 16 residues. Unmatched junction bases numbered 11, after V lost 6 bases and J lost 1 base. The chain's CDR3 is CASSTPHRGSNTEAFF. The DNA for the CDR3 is TGTGCCAGTAGCACCCCTCACAGGGGTTCGAACACTGAAGCTTTCTTT.

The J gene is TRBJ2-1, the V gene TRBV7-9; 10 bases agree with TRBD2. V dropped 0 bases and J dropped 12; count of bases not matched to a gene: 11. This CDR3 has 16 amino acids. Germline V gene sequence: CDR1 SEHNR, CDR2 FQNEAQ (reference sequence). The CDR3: CASSLAPGLAGAWQFF. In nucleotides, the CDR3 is TGTGCCAGCAGCTTAGCGCCGGGGCTAGCGGGAGCTTGGCAGTTCTTC.

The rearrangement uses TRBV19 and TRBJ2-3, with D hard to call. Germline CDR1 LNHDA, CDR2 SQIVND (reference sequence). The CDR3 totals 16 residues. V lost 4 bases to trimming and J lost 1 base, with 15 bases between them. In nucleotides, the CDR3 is TGTGCCAGTAGTACCCCATATTGGTCGGGCACAGATACGCAGTATTTT. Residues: CASSTPYWSGTDTQYF. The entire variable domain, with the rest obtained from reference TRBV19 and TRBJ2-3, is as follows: DGGITQSPKYLFRKEGQNVTLSCEQNLNHDAMYWYRQDPGQGLRLIYYSQIVNDFQKGDIAEGYSVSREKKESFPLTVTSAQKNPTAFYLCASSTPYWSGTDTQYFGPGTRLTVL.

CDR3 nucleotides: TGTGCCAGCAGCGAAATACGCGTGGTTGAGCAGTACTTC. Amino acids: CASSEIRVVEQYF. V is TRBV13 and J is TRBJ2-7; the D is unclear. Trimming took 5 bases from V and 7 from J, leaving 15 bases between them. The CDR3 loop spans 13 amino acids. CDR1 and CDR2 from the germline V gene are PRHDT and FYEKMQ (reference sequence).

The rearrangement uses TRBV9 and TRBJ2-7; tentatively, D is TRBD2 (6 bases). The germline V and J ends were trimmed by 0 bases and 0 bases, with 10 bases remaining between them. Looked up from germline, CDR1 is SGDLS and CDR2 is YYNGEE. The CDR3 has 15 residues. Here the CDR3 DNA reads TGTGCCAGCAGCGTAGGGGGGGAGCCCTCCTACGAGCAGTACTTC. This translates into CASSVGGEPSYEQYF.

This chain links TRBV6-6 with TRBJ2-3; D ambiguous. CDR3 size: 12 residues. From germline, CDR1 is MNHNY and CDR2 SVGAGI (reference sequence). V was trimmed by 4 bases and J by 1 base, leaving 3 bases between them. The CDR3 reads CASSSGTDTQYF. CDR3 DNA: TGTGCCAGCAGTTCGGGCACAGATACGCAGTATTTT.